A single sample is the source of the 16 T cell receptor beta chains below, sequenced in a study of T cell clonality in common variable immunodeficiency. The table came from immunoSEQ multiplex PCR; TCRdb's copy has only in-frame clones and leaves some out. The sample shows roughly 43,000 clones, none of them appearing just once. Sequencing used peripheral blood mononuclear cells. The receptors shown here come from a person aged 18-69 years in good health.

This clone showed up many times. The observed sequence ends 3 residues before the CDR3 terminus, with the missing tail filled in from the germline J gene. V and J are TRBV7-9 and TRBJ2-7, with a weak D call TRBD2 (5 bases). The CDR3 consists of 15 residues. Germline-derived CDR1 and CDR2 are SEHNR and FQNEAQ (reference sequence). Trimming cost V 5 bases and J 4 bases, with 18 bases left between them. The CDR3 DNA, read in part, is TGTGCCAGCAGCACCGGACCGAGCGGATATTACGAG. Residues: CASSTGPSGYYE. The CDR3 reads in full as CASSTGPSGYYEQYF. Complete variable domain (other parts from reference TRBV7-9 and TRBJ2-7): DTGVSQNPRHKITKRGQNVTFRCDPISEHNRLYWYRQTLGQGPEFLTYFQNEAQLEKSRLLSDRFSAERPKGSFSTLEIQRTEQGDSAMYLCASSTGPSGYYEQYFGPGTRLTVT.

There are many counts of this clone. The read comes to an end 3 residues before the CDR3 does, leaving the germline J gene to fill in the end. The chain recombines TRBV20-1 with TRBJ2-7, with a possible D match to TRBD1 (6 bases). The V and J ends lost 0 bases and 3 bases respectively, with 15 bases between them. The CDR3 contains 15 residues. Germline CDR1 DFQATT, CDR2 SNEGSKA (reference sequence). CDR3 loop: CSARDLRQEYYEQYF. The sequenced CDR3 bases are TGCAGTGCTAGAGACCTCCGACAGGAATACTACGAG.

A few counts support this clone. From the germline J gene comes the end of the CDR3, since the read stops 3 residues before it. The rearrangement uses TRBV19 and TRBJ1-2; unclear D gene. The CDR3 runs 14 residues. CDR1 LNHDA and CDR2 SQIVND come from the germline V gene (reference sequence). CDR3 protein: CASSMSPRPLCYTF. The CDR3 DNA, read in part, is TGTGCCAGTAGTATGTCTCCCAGGCCGCTCTGC. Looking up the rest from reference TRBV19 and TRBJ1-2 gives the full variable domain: DGGITQSPKYLFRKEGQNVTLSCEQNLNHDAMYWYRQDPGQGLRLIYYSQIVNDFQKGDIAEGYSVSREKKESFPLTVTSAQKNPTAFYLCASSMSPRPLCYTFGSGTRLTVV.

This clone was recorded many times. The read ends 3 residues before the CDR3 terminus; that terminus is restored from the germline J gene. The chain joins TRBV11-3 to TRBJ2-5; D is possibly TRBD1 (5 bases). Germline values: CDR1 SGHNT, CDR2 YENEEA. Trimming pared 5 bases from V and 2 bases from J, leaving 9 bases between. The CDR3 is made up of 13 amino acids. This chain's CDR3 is CASSLREQETQYF. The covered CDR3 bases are TGTGCCAGCAGCCTCAGGGAACAAGAGACC. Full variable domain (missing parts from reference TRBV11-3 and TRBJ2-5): EAGVVQSPRYKIIEKKQPVAFWCNPISGHNTLYWYLQNLGQGPELLIRYENEEAVDDSQLPKDRFSAERLKGVDSTLKIQPAELGDSAVYLCASSLREQETQYFGPGTRLLVL.

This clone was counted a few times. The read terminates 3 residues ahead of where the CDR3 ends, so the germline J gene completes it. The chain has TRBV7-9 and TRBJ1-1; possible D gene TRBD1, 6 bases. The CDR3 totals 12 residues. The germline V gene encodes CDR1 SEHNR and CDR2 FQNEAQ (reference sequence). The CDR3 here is CASSTDRIKAFF. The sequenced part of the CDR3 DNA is TGTGCCAGCAGCACGGACAGAATCAAA.

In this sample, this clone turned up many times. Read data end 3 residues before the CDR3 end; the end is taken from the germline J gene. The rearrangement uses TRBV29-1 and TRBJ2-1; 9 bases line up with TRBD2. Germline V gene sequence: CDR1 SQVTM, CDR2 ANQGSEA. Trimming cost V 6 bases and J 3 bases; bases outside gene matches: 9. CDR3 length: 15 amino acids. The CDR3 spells CSVVTGTSFYNEQFF. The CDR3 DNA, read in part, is TGCAGCGTAGTTACCGGGACTAGCTTCTACAATGAG.

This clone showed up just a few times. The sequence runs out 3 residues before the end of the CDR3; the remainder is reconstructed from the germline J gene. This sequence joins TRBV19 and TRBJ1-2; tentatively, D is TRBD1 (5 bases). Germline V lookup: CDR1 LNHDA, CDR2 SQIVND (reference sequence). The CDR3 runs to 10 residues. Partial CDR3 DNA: TGTGCCGGGGCACGCTACGAC. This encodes CAGARYD. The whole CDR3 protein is CAGARYDYTF.

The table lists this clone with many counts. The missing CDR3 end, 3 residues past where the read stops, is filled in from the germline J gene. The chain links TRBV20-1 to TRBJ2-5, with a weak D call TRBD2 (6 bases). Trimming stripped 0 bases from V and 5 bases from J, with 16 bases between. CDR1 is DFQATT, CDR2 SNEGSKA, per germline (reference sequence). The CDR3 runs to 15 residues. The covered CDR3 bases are TGCAGTGCTAGAGATTGGGGCGGGGTAAGGGAGACC. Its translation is CSARDWGGVRET. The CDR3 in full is CSARDWGGVRETQYF.

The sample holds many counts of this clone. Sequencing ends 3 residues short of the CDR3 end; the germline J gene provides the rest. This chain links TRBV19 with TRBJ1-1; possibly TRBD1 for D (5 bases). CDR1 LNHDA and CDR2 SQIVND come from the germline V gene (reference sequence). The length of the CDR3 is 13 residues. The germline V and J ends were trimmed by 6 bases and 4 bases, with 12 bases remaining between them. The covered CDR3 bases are TGTGCCAGTAGGCAGGGTGGGGTCACTGAA. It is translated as CASRQGGVTE. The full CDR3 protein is CASRQGGVTEAFF.

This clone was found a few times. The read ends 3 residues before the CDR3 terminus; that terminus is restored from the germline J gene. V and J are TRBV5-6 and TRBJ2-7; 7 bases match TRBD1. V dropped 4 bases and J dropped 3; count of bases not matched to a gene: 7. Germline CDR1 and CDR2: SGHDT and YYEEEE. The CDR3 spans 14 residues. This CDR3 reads CASSQGDSHYEQYF. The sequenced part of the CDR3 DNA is TGTGCCAGCAGCCAAGGGGACAGCCACTACGAG.

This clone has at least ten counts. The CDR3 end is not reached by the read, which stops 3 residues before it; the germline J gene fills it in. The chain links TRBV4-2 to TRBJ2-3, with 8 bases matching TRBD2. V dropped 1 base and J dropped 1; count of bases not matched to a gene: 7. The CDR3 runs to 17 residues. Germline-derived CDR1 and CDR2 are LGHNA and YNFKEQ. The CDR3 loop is CASSQAAGAGGTDTQYF. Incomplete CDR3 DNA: TGTGCCAGCAGCCAAGCTGCGGGAGCGGGGGGCACAGATACG.

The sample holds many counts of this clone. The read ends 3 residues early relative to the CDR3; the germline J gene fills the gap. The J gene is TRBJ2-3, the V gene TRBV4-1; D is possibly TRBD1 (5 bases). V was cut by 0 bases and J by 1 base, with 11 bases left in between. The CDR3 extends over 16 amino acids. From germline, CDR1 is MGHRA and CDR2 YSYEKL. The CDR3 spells CASSQDFLRGTDTQYF. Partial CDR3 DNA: TGCGCCAGCAGCCAAGATTTTCTCAGGGGCACAGATACG.

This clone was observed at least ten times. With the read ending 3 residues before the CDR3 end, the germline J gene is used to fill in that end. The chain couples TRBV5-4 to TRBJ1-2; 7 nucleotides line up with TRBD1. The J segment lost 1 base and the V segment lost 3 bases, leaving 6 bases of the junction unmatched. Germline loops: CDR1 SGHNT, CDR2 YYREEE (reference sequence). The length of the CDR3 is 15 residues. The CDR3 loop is CASSWDSLNNYGYTF. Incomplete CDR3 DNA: TGTGCCAGCAGCTGGGACAGCCTAAATAACTATGGC.

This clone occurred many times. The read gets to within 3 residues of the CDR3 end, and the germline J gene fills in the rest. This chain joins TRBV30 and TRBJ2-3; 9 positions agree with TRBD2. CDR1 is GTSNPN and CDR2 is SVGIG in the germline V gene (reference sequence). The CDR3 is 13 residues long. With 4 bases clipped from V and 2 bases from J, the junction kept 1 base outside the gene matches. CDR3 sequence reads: CAWTSGITDTQYF. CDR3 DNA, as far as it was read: TGTGCCTGGACTAGCGGGATCACAGATACG.

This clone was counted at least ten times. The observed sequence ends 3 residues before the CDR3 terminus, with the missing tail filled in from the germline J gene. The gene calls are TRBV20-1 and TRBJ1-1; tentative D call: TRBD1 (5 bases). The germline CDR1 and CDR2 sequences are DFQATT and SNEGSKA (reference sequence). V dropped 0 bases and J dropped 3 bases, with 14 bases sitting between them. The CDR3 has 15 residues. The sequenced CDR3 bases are TGCAGTGCTAGAGAGGGGGGGGTCGGTGACACTGAA. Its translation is CSAREGGVGDTE. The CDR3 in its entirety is CSAREGGVGDTEAFF.

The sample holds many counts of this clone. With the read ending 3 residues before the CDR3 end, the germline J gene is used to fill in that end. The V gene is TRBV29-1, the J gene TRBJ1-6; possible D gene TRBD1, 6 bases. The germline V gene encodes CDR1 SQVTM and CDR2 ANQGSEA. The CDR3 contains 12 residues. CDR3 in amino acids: CSVEDEGVSLHF. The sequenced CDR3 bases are TGCAGCGTTGAAGATGAGGGGGTCTCC.